This T cell receptor (beta chain) was identified during a study of cytomegalovirus exposure and HLA in healthy donors. Healthy bone marrow donors formed the donor group. Regarding this clone: What it binds is unknown.

Whole-study results and caveats: What was likely a sequencing artifact was a cluster of highly shared sequence variants. Most TCR beta V segments were productive about 87% or about 30% of the time in an earlier analysis. Analysis performed later found more than 15,000 TCR beta sequences associated with HLA alleles at 0.05 false discovery rate.

With 60 Vbeta and 13 Jbeta primers, the PCR was carried out. Clones were sequenced by immunoSEQ multiplex PCR, and TCRdb holds only the in-frame ones, with some missing. The sample holds about 160,000 clones, about 80% seen once. The CDR3 length is 15 residues. CDR1 is LGHNA, CDR2 YSLEER, per germline. V lost 0 bases and J lost 2, with 8 bases in between. The sequence was obtained from a man aged 18 to 30 in good health and CMV-seropositive. The chain links TRBV4-3 to TRBJ2-1; no firm D call. The sample taken for sequencing was PBMCs. CDR3 nucleotides: TGCGCCAGCAGCCAAGACCCCACAGCCTACAATGAGCAGTTCTTC. This gives the protein CASSQDPTAYNEQFF.